This T cell receptor beta chain was captured in a study of post-analysis software for immune sequencing data (dated by TCRdb to between 2014 and 2016). Notes on the research overall: Disease courses on record covered relapsing-remitting, secondary progressive and progressive-relapsing multiple sclerosis, though some patients had no subtype annotation. Patient repertoires were compared against 10 to 12 previously published healthy control repertoires from donors aged about 6 to 26 years. A subset of samples was prepared in parallel using single-end sample barcoding, then pooled and co-amplified after Illumina adapter ligation. Overall study results and their limits: The multiple sclerosis patient group was slightly younger than the control group. Patients showed significantly higher frequencies than controls for five TRBV segments, among them TRBV5-6, TRBV5-1 and TRBV20-1. Compared with controls, multiple sclerosis patients had significantly lower normalized Chao1 diversity, a finding suggesting substantial peripheral T-cell clonal expansion. Strong co-clustering of samples prepared in the same batch was shown by direct clustering with F measure, prompting a batch-effect correction.

V is reduced by 10 bases and J by 5 bases, leaving a spacing of 12 bases between them. In the germline V gene (reference sequence), CDR1 corresponds to LGHDT and CDR2 to YNNKEL. The CDR3 goes from the cysteine to the phenylalanine over 12 residues. Just the 36-base CDR3 DNA is kept, in frame starting at base 1. Receptor libraries were prepared by PCR. Data came from an Illumina HiSeq 2500. To reduce PCR and sequencing biases, unique molecular identifiers were built into the TCR beta cDNA libraries. Every 1 to 10 million input T cells yielded approximately 500,000 cDNA molecules, meaning each molecule approximated one T cell. Patient libraries were prepared and sequenced with the same protocol used for the earlier healthy control dataset. Within a given batch, samples were prepared together, multiplexed and sequenced on the same HiSeq lane. In the authors' own workflow: MIGEC handled the raw barcoded reads, throwing out single-read molecular identifier groups before consensus assembly and CDR3 extraction. VDJtools was used for post-analysis of the clonotype tables, and diversity was normalized by down-sampling every dataset to the size of the smallest sample. Repertoire overlap clustering matched CDR3 amino acid but not nucleotide sequences to correct batch-related cross-sample contamination. TCRdb ran its own pipeline on the public reads, namely fastp trimming at Q25 and MiXCR clone calling, and kept in-frame beta chains. Rows are unified per CDR3 protein, each entry keeping the most common DNA and genes. The V and J calls here are based on TCRdb, not the publication. Here the sample has 650,000 to 850,000 distinct CDR3 sequences; around 53% occur a single time. 4% to 5.5% of the sample comes from the top ten.

To demonstrate the VDJtools post-analysis software, the study profiled TCR beta repertoires from the peripheral blood of about 13 young patients with multiple sclerosis. Multiple sclerosis patients were children and adolescents aged about 6 to 17 years. A word on this clonotype: There is no known antigen for this receptor. Base-call qualities are not available, and no considerably larger clone is one nucleotide away.

The sequenced material came from blood. The V gene is TRBV3-1 and the J gene is TRBJ1-5; TRBD1 might be the D gene, on 6 matching bases. This receptor was obtained from a girl between 5 and 17 years old with multiple sclerosis. The nucleotides are TGTGCCACTCGACAGGTTCATCAGCCCCAGCATTTT. Translated, this is CATRQVHQPQHF.